Listed below are T cell receptor beta chains from one sample, sequenced in a study of cytomegalovirus exposure and HLA in healthy donors. Clones were read by immunoSEQ multiplex PCR, and TCRdb kept only the in-frame ones, dropping some. The data contain fewer than 90,000 clones, just under 80% of them singletons. Sequenced material: PBMCs. The receptors derive from a male donor in good health and CMV-seropositive. Both conserved end residues are trimmed from each CDR3. The order of the fields is J gene, V gene, clone size, D gene, CDR3 protein. D genes are given only for firm matches. Some rows mark clone size as missing; the rest say once, few, many or name a class of expanded clone.

j_gene: TRBJ2-1; v_gene: TRBV10-3; abundance: .; d_gene: .; CDR3aa: AVRGGPGEQF
j_gene: TRBJ2-7; v_gene: TRBV28; abundance: .; d_gene: TRBD2; CDR3aa: ASSLLLAGVTSGRSYEQY
j_gene: TRBJ1-1; v_gene: TRBV5-4; abundance: many; d_gene: .; CDR3aa: ASSRRERGSTEAF
j_gene: TRBJ1-1; v_gene: TRBV2; abundance: .; d_gene: .; CDR3aa: ASSEHLNTEAF
j_gene: TRBJ2-4; v_gene: TRBV25-1; abundance: .; d_gene: .; CDR3aa: ASSDPVGAKNIQY
j_gene: TRBJ2-7; v_gene: TRBV2; abundance: .; d_gene: TRBD2; CDR3aa: ASNSGTYEQY
j_gene: TRBJ2-3; v_gene: TRBV20-1; abundance: .; d_gene: .; CDR3aa: SAYRADTQY
j_gene: TRBJ1-1; v_gene: TRBV7-9; abundance: .; d_gene: TRBD1; CDR3aa: ASSRAGQGTEAF
j_gene: TRBJ1-5; v_gene: TRBV28; abundance: .; d_gene: .; CDR3aa: ASSSDAYRESNQPQH
j_gene: TRBJ2-2; v_gene: TRBV10-1; abundance: .; d_gene: .; CDR3aa: ASSTGSGTGELF
j_gene: TRBJ1-4; v_gene: TRBV27; abundance: .; d_gene: TRBD1; CDR3aa: ASSSGQGATNEKLF
j_gene: TRBJ2-7; v_gene: TRBV28; abundance: .; d_gene: TRBD1; CDR3aa: ASRGTVRDEQY
j_gene: TRBJ2-1; v_gene: TRBV6-5; abundance: many; d_gene: .; CDR3aa: ASSYRDSYNEQF
j_gene: TRBJ1-4; v_gene: TRBV19; abundance: .; d_gene: .; CDR3aa: ASSFGKANEKLF
j_gene: TRBJ1-1; v_gene: TRBV6-5; abundance: .; d_gene: .; CDR3aa: ASRGSKDF
j_gene: TRBJ1-2; v_gene: TRBV27; abundance: .; d_gene: .; CDR3aa: ASSSQGTLGGYT
j_gene: TRBJ2-7; v_gene: TRBV5-1; abundance: .; d_gene: TRBD1; CDR3aa: ASSLGQGAYEQY
j_gene: TRBJ1-2; v_gene: TRBV5-5; abundance: .; d_gene: .; CDR3aa: ASSAEGTYGYT
j_gene: TRBJ1-5; v_gene: TRBV5-8; abundance: .; d_gene: TRBD1; CDR3aa: ASSSRTGEGPQH
j_gene: TRBJ2-3; v_gene: TRBV5-1; abundance: .; d_gene: .; CDR3aa: ASSFGGPQDTQY
j_gene: TRBJ1-1; v_gene: TRBV10-1; abundance: few; d_gene: .; CDR3aa: ASSDRGNSEAF
j_gene: TRBJ2-1; v_gene: TRBV5-5; abundance: few; d_gene: TRBD2; CDR3aa: ASSPKLAGGLLYNEQF
j_gene: TRBJ2-7; v_gene: TRBV5-4; abundance: .; d_gene: .; CDR3aa: ASSFGQRNYEQY
j_gene: TRBJ2-1; v_gene: TRBV9; abundance: .; d_gene: TRBD1; CDR3aa: ASSPGQGVDEQF
j_gene: TRBJ2-7; v_gene: TRBV15; abundance: .; d_gene: TRBD1; CDR3aa: ATSTYGQVYEQY
j_gene: TRBJ2-7; v_gene: TRBV7-8; abundance: .; d_gene: TRBD2; CDR3aa: ASSRSGSSYEQY
j_gene: TRBJ2-1; v_gene: TRBV9; abundance: .; d_gene: .; CDR3aa: ASSVAAGLYNEQF
j_gene: TRBJ2-7; v_gene: TRBV11-2; abundance: .; d_gene: .; CDR3aa: ASSQNYEQY
j_gene: TRBJ2-5; v_gene: TRBV29-1; abundance: .; d_gene: TRBD1; CDR3aa: SAEGQGVGETQY
j_gene: TRBJ1-1; v_gene: TRBV11-2; abundance: .; d_gene: .; CDR3aa: ASSLDGGRSTEAF
j_gene: TRBJ2-3; v_gene: TRBV6-4; abundance: .; d_gene: .; CDR3aa: ASSEEWSTDTQY
j_gene: TRBJ2-7; v_gene: TRBV28; abundance: .; d_gene: TRBD1; CDR3aa: ASSGGQGIYEQY
j_gene: TRBJ1-6; v_gene: TRBV2; abundance: few; d_gene: .; CDR3aa: ASREVGGSGDNSPLH
j_gene: TRBJ1-2; v_gene: TRBV27; abundance: .; d_gene: .; CDR3aa: ASGDSPHRGYT
j_gene: TRBJ1-3; v_gene: TRBV7-6; abundance: .; d_gene: TRBD1; CDR3aa: ASSASTGGGLVGNTIY
j_gene: TRBJ2-1; v_gene: TRBV9; abundance: .; d_gene: .; CDR3aa: ASSVATSNEQF
j_gene: TRBJ2-1; v_gene: TRBV7-9; abundance: .; d_gene: TRBD2; CDR3aa: ASSLEGTSGSIYNEQF
j_gene: TRBJ1-4; v_gene: TRBV15; abundance: .; d_gene: .; CDR3aa: ATSSYSGAAEKLF
j_gene: TRBJ2-7; v_gene: TRBV11-2; abundance: .; d_gene: TRBD1; CDR3aa: ASSFNHRGDEQY
j_gene: TRBJ2-7; v_gene: TRBV19; abundance: .; d_gene: .; CDR3aa: ASMSWTSYEQY
j_gene: TRBJ1-2; v_gene: TRBV19; abundance: .; d_gene: .; CDR3aa: ASSTSQGNYGYT
j_gene: TRBJ2-6; v_gene: TRBV27; abundance: .; d_gene: TRBD1; CDR3aa: ASSSGTGNGANVLT
j_gene: TRBJ2-2; v_gene: TRBV27; abundance: .; d_gene: TRBD1; CDR3aa: ASSLSQGAGELF
j_gene: TRBJ2-1; v_gene: TRBV29-1; abundance: .; d_gene: TRBD1; CDR3aa: SVRTGVGPLF
j_gene: TRBJ2-7; v_gene: TRBV19; abundance: few; d_gene: TRBD1; CDR3aa: ASSVRDRKY
j_gene: TRBJ2-3; v_gene: TRBV10-3; abundance: once; d_gene: TRBD2; CDR3aa: AIASSSGSDTQY
j_gene: TRBJ1-1; v_gene: TRBV5-5; abundance: few; d_gene: .; CDR3aa: ASRQTGQFKAF
j_gene: TRBJ2-3; v_gene: TRBV6-5; abundance: .; d_gene: .; CDR3aa: ASSYSGGSSTDTQY
j_gene: TRBJ2-7; v_gene: TRBV5-1; abundance: .; d_gene: TRBD1; CDR3aa: ASSRDRAAYEQY
j_gene: TRBJ2-7; v_gene: TRBV27; abundance: .; d_gene: .; CDR3aa: ASRYLAAPYEQY
j_gene: TRBJ2-3; v_gene: TRBV30; abundance: .; d_gene: .; CDR3aa: AWSPGGTDTQY
j_gene: TRBJ1-4; v_gene: TRBV6-6; abundance: once; d_gene: .; CDR3aa: ASSYTGRINEKLF
j_gene: TRBJ2-3; v_gene: TRBV5-1; abundance: few; d_gene: .; CDR3aa: ASSLAGTTGTDTQY